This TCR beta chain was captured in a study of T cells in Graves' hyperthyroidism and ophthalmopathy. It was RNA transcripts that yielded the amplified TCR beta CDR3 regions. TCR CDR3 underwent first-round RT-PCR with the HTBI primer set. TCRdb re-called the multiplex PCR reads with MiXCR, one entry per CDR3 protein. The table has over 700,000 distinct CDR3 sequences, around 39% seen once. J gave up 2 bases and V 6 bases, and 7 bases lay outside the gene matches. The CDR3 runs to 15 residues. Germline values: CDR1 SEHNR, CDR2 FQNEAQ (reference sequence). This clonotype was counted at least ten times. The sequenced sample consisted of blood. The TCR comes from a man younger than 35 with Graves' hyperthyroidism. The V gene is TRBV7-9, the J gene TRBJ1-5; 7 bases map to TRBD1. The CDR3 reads CASSSGTVGNQPQHF. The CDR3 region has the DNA TGTGCCAGCAGTTCCGGGACAGTCGGCAATCAGCCCCAGCATTTT.